This record covers a single T cell receptor (beta chain). Antigen unknown. The record originates from a study of T cell responses to AZD1222 COVID-19 vaccine. The overall study: The analysis combined second doses at about 4 or about 12 weeks. Study conclusions and caveats: Unmutated regions of variants are reportedly targeted by nearly half of spike-specific TCRs. At 160-218 and 743-854, vaccine-associated CD4 TCRs were dominant, and they spanned spike. No repertoire was sampled before or during the peak T cell response, only after it.

The table came from immunoSEQ multiplex PCR; TCRdb's copy has only in-frame clones and leaves some out. In the table there are some 120,000 clones, roughly 90% of which are singletons. This TCR came from an adult in good health. The sample here was peripheral blood, taken on day 0 of AZD1222 vaccination.

The CDR3 DNA reads TGTGCCAGCAGCGGCTACTCAGGGGGCACTAATGAAAAACTGTTTTTT. It codes for CASSGYSGGTNEKLFF. The V and J genes are TRBV9 and TRBJ1-4; 8 positions match TRBD1. The J segment lost 2 bases and the V segment lost 3 bases, leaving 6 bases of the junction unmatched. This CDR3 comprises 16 residues. From germline, CDR1 is SGDLS and CDR2 YYNGEE.